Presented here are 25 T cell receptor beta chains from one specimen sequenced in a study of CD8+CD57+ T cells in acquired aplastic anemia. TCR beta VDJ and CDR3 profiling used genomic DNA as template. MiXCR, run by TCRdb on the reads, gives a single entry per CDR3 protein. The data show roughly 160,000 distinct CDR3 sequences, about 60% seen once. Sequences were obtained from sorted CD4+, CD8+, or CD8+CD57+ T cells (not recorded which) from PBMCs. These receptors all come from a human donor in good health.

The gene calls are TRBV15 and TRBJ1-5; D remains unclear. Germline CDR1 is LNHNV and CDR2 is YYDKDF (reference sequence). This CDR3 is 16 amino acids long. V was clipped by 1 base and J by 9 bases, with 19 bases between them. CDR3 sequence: CATSRAPHHQQPPQHF. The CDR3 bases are TGTGCCACCAGCAGAGCTCCGCACCACCAGCAACCGCCCCAGCATTTT.

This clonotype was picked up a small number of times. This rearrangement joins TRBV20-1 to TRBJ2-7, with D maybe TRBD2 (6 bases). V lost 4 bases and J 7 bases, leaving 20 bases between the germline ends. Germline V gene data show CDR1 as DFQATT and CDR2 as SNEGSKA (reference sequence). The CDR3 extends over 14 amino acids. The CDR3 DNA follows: TGCAGTGCTATGCCCGGGGCCCTCGGGGGAGAGCAGTACTTC. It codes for CSAMPGALGGEQYF.

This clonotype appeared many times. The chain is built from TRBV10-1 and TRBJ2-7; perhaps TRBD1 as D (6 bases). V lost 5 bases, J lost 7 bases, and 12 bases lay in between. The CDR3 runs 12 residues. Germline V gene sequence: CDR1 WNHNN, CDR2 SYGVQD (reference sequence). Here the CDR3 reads CASSSGRGEQYF. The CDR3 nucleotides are TGCGCCAGCAGTTCCGGTAGGGGGGAGCAGTACTTC.

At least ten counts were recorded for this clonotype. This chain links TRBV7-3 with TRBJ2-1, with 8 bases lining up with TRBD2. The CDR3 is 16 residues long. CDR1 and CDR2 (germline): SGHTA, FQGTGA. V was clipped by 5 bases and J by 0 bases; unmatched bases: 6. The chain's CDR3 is CASSPQSGSSYNEQFF. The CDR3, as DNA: TGTGCCAGCAGCCCACAAAGCGGGAGCTCCTACAATGAGCAGTTCTTC.

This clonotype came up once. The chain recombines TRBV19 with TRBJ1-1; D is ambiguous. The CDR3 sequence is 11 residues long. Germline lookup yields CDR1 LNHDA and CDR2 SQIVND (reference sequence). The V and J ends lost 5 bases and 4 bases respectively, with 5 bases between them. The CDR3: CASSAPTEAFF. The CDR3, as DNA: TGTGCCAGTAGTGCCCCCACTGAAGCTTTCTTT.

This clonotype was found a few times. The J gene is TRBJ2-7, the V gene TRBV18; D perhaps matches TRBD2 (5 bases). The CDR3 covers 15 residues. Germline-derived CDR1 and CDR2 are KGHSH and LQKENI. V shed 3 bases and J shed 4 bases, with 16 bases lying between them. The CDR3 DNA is TGTGCCAGCTCACCGGACTCGGGCTACCTATACGAGCAGTACTTC. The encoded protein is CASSPDSGYLYEQYF.

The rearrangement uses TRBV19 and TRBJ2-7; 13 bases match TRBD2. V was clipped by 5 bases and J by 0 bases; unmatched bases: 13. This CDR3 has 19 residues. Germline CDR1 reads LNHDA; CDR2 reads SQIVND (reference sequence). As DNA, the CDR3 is TGTGCCAGTAGTTTCGTCGGGACTAGCGGGACCCCGAGCTCCTACGAGCAGTACTTC. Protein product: CASSFVGTSGTPSSYEQYF.

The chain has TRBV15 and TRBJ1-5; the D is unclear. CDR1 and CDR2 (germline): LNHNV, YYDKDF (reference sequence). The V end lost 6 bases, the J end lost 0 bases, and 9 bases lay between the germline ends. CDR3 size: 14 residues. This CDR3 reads CATRDGVSNQPQHF. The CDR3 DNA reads TGTGCCACCAGGGACGGGGTTAGCAATCAGCCCCAGCATTTT.

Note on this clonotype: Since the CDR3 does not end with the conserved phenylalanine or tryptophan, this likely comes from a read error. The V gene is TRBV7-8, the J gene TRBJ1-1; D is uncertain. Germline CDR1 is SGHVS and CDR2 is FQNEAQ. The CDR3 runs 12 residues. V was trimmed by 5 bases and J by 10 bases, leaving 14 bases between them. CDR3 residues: CASSPGSGVAFC. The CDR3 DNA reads TGTGCCAGCAGCCCTGGATCGGGTGTAGCTTTCTGT.

The chain's CDR3 is CASSFGQGVLYGYTF. Written as DNA, the CDR3 is TGTGCCAGCAGCTTTGGGCAGGGGGTTCTCTATGGCTACACCTTC. The V gene is TRBV7-9, the J gene TRBJ1-2; TRBD1 aligns across 7 bases. The CDR3 loop spans 15 amino acids. Germline loops: CDR1 SEHNR, CDR2 FQNEAQ (reference sequence). After removal of 3 bases from V and 4 bases from J, the junction contained 8 bases not matched to a gene. The full variable domain, completed using reference TRBV7-9 and TRBJ1-2, is DTGVSQNPRHKITKRGQNVTFRCDPISEHNRLYWYRQTLGQGPEFLTYFQNEAQLEKSRLLSDRFSAERPKGSFSTLEIQRTEQGDSAMYLCASSFGQGVLYGYTFGSGTRLTVV.

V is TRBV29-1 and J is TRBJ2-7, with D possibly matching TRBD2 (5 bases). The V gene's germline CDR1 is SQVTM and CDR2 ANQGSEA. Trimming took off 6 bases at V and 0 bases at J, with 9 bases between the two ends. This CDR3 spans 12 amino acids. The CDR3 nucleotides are TGCAGCGTCCTTCTAGCCTCCTACGAGCAGTACTTC. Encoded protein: CSVLLASYEQYF.

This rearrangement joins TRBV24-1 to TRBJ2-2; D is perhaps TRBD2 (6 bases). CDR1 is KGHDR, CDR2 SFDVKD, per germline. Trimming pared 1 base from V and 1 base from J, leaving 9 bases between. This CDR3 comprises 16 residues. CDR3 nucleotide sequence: TGTGCCACCAGTGATTTAGCTAGCGTGAACACCGGGGAGCTGTTTTTT. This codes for CATSDLASVNTGELFF.

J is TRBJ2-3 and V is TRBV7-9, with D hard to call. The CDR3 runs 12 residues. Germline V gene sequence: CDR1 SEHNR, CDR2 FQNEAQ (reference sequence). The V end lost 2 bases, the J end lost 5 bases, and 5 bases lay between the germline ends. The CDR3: CASSLRIDTQYF. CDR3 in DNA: TGTGCCAGCAGCTTACGTATAGATACGCAGTATTTT.

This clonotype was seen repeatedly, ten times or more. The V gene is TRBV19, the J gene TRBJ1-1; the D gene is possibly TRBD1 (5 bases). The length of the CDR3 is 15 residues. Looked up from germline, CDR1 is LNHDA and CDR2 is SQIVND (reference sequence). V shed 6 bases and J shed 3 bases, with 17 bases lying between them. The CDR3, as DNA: TGTGCCAGTAGACCGACGGGACTTTGGTACACTGAAGCTTTCTTT. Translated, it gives CASRPTGLWYTEAFF.

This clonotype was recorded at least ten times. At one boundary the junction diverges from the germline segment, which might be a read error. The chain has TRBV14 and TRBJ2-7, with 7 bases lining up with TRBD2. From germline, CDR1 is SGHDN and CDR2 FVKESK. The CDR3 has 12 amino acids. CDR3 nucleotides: TGTGCCAGCAGCCTTAGCGGGCTCAATCCGAACTTC. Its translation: CASSLSGLNPNF.

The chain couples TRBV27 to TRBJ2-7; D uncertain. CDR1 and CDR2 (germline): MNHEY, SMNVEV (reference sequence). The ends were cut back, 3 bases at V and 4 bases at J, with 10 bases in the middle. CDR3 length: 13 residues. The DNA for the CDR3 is TGTGCCAGCAGTTTGAGACACACTTACGAGCAGTACTTC. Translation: CASSLRHTYEQYF.

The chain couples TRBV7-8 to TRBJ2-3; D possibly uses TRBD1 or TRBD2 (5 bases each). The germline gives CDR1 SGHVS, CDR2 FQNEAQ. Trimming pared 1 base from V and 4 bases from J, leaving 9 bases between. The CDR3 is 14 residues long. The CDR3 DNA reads TGTGCCAGCAGCTTAGAAGGGGACGCAGATACGCAGTATTTT. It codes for CASSLEGDADTQYF.

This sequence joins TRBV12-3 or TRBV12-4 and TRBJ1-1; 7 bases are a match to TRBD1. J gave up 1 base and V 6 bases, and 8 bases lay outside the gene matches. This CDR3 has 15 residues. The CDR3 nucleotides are TGTGCCAGCAGAACTGACAGGGCTCGGAACACTGAAGCTTTCTTT. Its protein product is CASRTDRARNTEAFF.

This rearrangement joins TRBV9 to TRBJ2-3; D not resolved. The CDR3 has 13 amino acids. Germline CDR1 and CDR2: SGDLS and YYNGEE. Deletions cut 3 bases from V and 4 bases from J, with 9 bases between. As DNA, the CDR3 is TGTGCCAGCAGCGCCAGACCCGCAGATACGCAGTATTTT. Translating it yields CASSARPADTQYF.

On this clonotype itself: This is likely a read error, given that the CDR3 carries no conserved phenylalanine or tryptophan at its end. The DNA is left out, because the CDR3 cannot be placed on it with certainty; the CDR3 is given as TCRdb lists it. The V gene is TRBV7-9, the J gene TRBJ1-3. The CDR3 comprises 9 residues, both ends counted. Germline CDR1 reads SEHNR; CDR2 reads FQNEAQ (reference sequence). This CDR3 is CASSLMSGA.

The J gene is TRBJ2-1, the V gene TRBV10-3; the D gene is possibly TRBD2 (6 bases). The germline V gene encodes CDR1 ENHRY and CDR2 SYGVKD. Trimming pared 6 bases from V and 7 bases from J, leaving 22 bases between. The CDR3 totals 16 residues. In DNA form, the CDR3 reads TGTGCCATCAGCAAAAGAAGTAGCGGAGGGCATAATGAGCAGTTCTTC. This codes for CAISKRSSGGHNEQFF.

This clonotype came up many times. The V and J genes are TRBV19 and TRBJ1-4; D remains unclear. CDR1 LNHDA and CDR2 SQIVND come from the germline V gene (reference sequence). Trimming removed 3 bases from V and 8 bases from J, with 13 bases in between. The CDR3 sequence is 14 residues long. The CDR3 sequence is CASSMSSTLEKLFF. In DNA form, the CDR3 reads TGTGCCAGTAGTATGTCTTCAACCCTCGAAAAACTGTTTTTT. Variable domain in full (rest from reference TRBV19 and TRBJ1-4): DGGITQSPKYLFRKEGQNVTLSCEQNLNHDAMYWYRQDPGQGLRLIYYSQIVNDFQKGDIAEGYSVSREKKESFPLTVTSAQKNPTAFYLCASSMSSTLEKLFFGSGTQLSVL.

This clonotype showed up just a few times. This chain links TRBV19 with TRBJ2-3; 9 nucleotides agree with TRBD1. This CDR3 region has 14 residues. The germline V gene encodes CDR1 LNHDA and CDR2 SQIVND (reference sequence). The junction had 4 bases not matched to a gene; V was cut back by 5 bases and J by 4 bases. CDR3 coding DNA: TGTGCCAGTAGTCCCGGGACAGGGTCAGATACGCAGTATTTT. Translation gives CASSPGTGSDTQYF.

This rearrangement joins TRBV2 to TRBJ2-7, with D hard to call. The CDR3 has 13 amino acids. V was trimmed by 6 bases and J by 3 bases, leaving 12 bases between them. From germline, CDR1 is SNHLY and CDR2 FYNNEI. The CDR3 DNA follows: TGTGCCAGCAGCTTGGTTATTCACTACGAGCAGTACTTC. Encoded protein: CASSLVIHYEQYF.

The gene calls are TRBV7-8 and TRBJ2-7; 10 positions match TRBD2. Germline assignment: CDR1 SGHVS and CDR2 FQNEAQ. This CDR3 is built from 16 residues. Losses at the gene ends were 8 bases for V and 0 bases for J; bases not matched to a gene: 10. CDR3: CASGLLAGASSYEQYF. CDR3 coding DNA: TGTGCCAGCGGACTCCTAGCGGGGGCCTCCTCCTACGAGCAGTACTTC.